This T cell receptor (beta chain) was sequenced during a study of T cells after yellow fever vaccination. One entry per CDR3 protein, called by TCRdb with MiXCR from the 5' RACE reads. The table includes just under 600,000 distinct CDR3 sequences, approximately 13% detected once. Germline CDR1 reads SNHLY; CDR2 reads FYNNEI. CDR3 size: 16 residues. The ends lost 2 bases at V and 3 bases at J; junction bases unmatched: 4. This material consisted of PBMCs, taken on the day of the yellow fever booster vaccination. This chain links TRBV2 with TRBJ2-3, with 11 bases fitting TRBD2. This receptor was identified in a man between 25 and 39 years old who received the YFV17D yellow fever vaccine. CDR3 coding DNA: TGTGCCAGCAGTGAACCGGGACTAGCGGTTACAGATACGCAGTATTTT. Protein product: CASSEPGLAVTDTQYF.